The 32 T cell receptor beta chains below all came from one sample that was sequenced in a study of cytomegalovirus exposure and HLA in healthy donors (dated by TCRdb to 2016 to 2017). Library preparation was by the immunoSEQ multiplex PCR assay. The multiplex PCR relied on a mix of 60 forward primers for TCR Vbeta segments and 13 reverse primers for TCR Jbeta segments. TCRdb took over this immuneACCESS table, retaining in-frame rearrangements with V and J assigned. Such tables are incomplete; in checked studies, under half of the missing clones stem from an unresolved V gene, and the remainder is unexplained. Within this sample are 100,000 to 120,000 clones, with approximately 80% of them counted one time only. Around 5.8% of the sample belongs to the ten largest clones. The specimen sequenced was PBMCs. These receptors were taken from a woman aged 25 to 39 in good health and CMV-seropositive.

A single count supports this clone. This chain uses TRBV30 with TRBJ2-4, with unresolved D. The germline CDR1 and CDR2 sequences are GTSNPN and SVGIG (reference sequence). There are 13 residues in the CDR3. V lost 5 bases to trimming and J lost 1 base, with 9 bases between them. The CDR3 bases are TGTGCCTGGGAGGCTGTGGCCAAAAACATTCAGTACTTC. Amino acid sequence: CAWEAVAKNIQYF.

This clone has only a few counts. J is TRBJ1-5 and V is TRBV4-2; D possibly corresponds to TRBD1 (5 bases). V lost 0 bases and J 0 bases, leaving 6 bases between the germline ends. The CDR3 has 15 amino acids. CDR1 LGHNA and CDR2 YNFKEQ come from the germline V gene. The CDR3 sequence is CASSQEDNSNQPQHF. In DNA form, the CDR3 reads TGTGCCAGCAGCCAAGAGGACAATAGCAATCAGCCCCAGCATTTT.

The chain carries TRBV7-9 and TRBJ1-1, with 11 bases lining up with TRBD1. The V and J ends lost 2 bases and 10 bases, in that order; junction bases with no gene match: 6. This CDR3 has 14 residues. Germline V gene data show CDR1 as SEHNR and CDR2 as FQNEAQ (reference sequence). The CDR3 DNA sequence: TGTGCCAGCAGCTTACCCGGACAGGGGGCGGGAGCTTTCTTT. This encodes CASSLPGQGAGAFF.

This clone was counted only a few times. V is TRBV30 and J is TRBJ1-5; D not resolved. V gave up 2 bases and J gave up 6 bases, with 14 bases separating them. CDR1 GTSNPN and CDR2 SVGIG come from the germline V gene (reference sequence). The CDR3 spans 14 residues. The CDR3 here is CAWSPGFDGQPQHF. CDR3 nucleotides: TGTGCCTGGAGTCCCGGGTTCGATGGTCAGCCCCAGCATTTT. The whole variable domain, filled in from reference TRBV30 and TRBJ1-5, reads SQTIHQWPATLVQPVGSPLSLECTVEGTSNPNLYWYRQAAGRGLQLLFYSVGIGQISSEVPQNLSASRPQDRQFILSSKKLLLSDSGFYLCAWSPGFDGQPQHFGDGTRLSIL.

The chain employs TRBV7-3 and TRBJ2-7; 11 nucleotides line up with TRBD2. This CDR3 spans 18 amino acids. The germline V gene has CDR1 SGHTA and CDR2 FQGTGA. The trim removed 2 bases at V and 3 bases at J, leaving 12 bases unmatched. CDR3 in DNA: TGTGCCAGCAGCTTACGGTATAGCGGGAGGGTTTGCTGCTACGAGCAGTACTTC. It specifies CASSLRYSGRVCCYEQYF.

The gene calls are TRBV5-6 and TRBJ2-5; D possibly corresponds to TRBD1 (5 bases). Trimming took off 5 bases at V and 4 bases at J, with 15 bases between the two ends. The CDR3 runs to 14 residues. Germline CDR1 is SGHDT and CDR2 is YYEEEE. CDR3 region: CASSQGPLGETQYF. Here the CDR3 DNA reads TGTGCCAGCAGTCAGGGTCCCCTAGGAGAGACCCAGTACTTC.

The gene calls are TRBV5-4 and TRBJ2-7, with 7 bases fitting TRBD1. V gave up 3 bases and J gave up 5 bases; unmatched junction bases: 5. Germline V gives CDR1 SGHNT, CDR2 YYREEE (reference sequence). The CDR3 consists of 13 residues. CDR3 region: CASSSDRAHEQYF. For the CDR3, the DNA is TGTGCCAGCAGCTCCGACAGGGCCCACGAGCAGTACTTC.

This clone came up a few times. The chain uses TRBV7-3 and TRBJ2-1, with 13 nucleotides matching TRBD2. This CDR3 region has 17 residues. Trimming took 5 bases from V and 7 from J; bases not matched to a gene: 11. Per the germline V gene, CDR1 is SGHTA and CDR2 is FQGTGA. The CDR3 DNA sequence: TGTGCCAGCAGCACCACCCCGGGACTAGCGGGGAGGAATGAGCAGTTCTTC. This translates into CASSTTPGLAGRNEQFF.

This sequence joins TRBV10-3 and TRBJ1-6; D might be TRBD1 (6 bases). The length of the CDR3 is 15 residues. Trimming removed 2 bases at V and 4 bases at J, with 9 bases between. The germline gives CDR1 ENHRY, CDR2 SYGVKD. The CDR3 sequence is CAISEGGGYNSPLHF. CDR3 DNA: TGTGCCATCAGTGAGGGGGGCGGGTATAATTCACCCCTCCACTTT.

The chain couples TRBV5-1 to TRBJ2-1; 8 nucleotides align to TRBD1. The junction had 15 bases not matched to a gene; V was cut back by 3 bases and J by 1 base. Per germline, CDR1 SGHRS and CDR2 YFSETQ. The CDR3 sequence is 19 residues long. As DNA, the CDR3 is TGCGCCAGCAGCTCCCGACCTACTACGGACAGGGTATCCTACAATGAGCAGTTCTTC. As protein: CASSSRPTTDRVSYNEQFF.

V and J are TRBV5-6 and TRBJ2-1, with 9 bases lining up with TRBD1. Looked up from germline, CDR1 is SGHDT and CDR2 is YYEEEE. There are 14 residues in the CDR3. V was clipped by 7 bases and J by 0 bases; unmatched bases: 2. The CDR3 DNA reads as TGTGCCAGCGGGGGACAGGGCTCCTACAATGAGCAGTTCTTC. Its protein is CASGGQGSYNEQFF.

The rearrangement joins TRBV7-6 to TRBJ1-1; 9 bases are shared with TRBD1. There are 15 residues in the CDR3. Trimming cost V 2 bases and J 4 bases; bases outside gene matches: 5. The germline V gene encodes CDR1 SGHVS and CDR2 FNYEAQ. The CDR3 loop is CASSLPGTGFTEAFF. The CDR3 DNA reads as TGTGCCAGCAGCTTACCCGGGACAGGGTTCACTGAAGCTTTCTTT.

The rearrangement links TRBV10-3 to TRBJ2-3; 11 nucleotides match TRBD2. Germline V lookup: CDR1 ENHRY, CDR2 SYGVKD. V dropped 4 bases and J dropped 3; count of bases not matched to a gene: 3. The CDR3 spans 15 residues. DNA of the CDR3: TGTGCCATCAGTGCTATAGCGGGAGGGACAGATACGCAGTATTTT. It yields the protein CAISAIAGGTDTQYF.

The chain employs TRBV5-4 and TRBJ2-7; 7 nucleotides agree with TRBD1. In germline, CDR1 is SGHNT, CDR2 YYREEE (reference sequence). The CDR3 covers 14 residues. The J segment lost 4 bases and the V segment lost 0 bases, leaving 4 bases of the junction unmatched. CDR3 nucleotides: TGTGCCAGCAGCTTGGGACAGGGAAGTTACGAGCAGTACTTC. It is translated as CASSLGQGSYEQYF.

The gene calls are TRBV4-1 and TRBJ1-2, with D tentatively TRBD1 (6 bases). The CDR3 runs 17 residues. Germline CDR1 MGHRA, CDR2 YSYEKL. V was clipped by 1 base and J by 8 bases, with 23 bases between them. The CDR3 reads CASSQGVVEQGRRGYTF. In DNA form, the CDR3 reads TGCGCCAGCAGCCAAGGAGTCGTTGAGCAGGGGAGACGGGGCTACACCTTC.

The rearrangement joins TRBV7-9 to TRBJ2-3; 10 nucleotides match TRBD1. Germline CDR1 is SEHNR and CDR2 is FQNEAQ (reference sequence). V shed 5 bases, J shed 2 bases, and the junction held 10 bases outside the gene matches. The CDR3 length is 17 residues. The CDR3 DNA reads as TGTGCCAGCAGCCCCGGACAGGGGGGAAGCAACACAGATACGCAGTATTTT. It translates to CASSPGQGGSNTDTQYF.

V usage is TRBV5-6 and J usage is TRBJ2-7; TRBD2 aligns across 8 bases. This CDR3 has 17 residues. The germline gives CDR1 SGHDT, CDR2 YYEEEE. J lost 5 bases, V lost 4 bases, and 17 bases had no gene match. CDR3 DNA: TGTGCCAGCAGCCCCCGGTGGGTAGCGGGATGGGCTAACGAGCAGTACTTC. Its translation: CASSPRWVAGWANEQYF.

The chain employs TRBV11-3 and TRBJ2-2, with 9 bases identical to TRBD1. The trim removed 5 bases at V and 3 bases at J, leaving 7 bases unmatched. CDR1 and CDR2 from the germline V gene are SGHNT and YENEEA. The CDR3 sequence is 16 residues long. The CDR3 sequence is CASSPRQGGDTGELFF. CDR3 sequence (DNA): TGTGCCAGCAGCCCTCGACAGGGGGGGGACACCGGGGAGCTGTTTTTT.

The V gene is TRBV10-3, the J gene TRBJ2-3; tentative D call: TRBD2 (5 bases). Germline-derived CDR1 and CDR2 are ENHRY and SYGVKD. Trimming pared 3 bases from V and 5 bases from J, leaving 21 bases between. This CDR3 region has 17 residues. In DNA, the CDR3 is TGTGCCATCAGTGAATTGTCCGAGACTAAAAAGGTAGATACGCAGTATTTT. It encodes CAISELSETKKVDTQYF.

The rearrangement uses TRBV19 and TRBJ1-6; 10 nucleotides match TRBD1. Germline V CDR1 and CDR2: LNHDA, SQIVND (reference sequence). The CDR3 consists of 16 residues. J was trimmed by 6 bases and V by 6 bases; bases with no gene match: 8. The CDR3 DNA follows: TGTGCCAGTAGGACCGACCGACAGGGGGCTAATTCACCCCTCCACTTT. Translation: CASRTDRQGANSPLHF.

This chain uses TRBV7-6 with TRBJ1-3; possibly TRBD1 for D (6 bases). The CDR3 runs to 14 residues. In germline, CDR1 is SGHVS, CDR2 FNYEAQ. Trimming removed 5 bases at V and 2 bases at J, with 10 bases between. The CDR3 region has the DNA TGTGCCAGCAGCCAGGGGTCGCCTGGAAACACCATATATTTT. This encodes CASSQGSPGNTIYF.

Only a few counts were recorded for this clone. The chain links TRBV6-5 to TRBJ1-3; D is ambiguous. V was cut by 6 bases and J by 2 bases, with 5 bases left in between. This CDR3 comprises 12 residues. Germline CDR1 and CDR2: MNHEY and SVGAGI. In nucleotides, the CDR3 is TGTGCCAGCAGCCACACTGGAAACACCATATATTTT. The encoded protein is CASSHTGNTIYF.

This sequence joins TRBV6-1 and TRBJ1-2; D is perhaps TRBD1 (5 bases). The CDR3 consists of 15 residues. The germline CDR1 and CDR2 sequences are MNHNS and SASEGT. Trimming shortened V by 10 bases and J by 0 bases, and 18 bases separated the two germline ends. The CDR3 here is CAILPTGTSNYGYTF. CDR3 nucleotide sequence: TGTGCCATCCTTCCCACAGGTACTTCTAACTATGGCTACACCTTC.

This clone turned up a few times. CDR3 sequence: CASNFGTGSGNTIYF. In nucleotides, the CDR3 is TGTGCCAGCAACTTCGGGACAGGCTCTGGAAACACCATATATTTT. This chain uses TRBV10-3 with TRBJ1-3; 8 nucleotides align to TRBD1. V dropped 10 bases and J dropped 0; count of bases not matched to a gene: 8. The CDR3 covers 15 residues. Germline assignment: CDR1 ENHRY and CDR2 SYGVKD.

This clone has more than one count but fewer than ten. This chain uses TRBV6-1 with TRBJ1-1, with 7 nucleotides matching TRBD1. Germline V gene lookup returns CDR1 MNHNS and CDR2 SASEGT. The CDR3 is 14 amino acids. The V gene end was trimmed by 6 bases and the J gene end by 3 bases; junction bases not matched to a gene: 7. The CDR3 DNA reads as TGTGCCAGCAGCCTACAGGGGAGGCACACTGAAGCTTTCTTT. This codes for CASSLQGRHTEAFF.

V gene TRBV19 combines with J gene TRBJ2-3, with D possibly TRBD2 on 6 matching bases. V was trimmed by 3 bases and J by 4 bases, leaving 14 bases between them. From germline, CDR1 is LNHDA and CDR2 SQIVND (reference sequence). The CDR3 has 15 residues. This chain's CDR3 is CASSMTSGFADTQYF. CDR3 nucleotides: TGTGCCAGTAGTATGACAAGCGGGTTTGCAGATACGCAGTATTTT. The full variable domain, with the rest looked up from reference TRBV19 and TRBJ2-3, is DGGITQSPKYLFRKEGQNVTLSCEQNLNHDAMYWYRQDPGQGLRLIYYSQIVNDFQKGDIAEGYSVSREKKESFPLTVTSAQKNPTAFYLCASSMTSGFADTQYFGPGTRLTVL.

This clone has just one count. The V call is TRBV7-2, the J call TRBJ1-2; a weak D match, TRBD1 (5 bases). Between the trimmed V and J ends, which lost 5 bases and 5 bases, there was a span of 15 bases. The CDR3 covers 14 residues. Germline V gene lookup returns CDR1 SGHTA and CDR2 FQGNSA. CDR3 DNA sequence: TGTGCCAGCAGCCAGAACCAGGGCTATTATGGCTACACCTTC. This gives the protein CASSQNQGYYGYTF.

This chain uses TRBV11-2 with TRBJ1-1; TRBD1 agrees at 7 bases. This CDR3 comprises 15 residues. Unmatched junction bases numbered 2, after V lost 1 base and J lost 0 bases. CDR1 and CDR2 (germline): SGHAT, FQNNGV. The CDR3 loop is CASSLVGQMNTEAFF. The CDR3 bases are TGTGCCAGCAGCTTAGTGGGACAGATGAACACTGAAGCTTTCTTT.

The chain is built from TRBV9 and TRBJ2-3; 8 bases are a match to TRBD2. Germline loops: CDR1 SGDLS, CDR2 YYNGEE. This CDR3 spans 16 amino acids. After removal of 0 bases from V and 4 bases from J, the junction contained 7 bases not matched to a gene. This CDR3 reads CASSVGSAGVSDTQYF. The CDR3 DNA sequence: TGTGCCAGCAGCGTAGGGTCAGCGGGGGTCTCAGATACGCAGTATTTT.

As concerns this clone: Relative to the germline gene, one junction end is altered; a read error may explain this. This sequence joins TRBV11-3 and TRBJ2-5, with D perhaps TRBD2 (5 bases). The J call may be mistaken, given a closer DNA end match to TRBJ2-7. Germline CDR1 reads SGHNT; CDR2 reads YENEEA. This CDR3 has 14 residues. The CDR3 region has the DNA TGTGCCTGCAGTTTGTCTGGGAGCTCCTACGAGCAGTACTTC. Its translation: CACSLSGSSYEQYF.

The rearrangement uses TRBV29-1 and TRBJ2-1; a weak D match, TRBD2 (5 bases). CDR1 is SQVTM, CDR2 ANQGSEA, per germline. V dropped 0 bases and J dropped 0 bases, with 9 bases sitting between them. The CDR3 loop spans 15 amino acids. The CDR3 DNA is TGCAGCGTTGAAGACCAGCGGAGCTCCTACAATGAGCAGTTCTTC. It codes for CSVEDQRSSYNEQFF.

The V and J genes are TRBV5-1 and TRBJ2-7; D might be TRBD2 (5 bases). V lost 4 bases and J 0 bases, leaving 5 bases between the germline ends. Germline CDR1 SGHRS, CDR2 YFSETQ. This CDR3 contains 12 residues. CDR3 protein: CASSRDSYEQYF. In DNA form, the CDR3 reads TGCGCCAGCAGCCGGGACTCCTACGAGCAGTACTTC.